This entry is about one T cell receptor beta chain. Stated time point: blood 4 weeks post-SBRT, at nephrectomy. Treatment described: 15 Gy SBRT to primary tumor, nephrectomy 4 weeks later. The tumor was a clear cell renal cell carcinoma. The sample belongs to a study of radiation and T cells in renal cell carcinoma. The repertoire was sequenced with immunoSEQ multiplex PCR; TCRdb's copy has only in-frame clones and lacks some. The data hold around 77,000 clones, with 83% observed a single time. V lost 4 bases to trimming and J lost 7 bases; unmatched junction nucleotides: 7. CDR3 length equals 15 residues. Germline loops: CDR1 MRHNA, CDR2 SNTAGT.

V usage is TRBV6-4 and J usage is TRBJ1-5; 10 bases align to TRBD1. Specimen: blood, collected from a patient whose treatment included radiotherapy and nephrectomy. This clonotype was obtained from a woman aged 55 to 70 with renal cell carcinoma. The CDR3 DNA sequence: TGTGCCAGCAGTGCGACAGGGGGCGCGAGCCAGCCCCAGCATTTT. It yields the protein CASSATGGASQPQHF.